This entry describes one TCR beta chain. Its antigen is still unknown. The table came from immunoSEQ multiplex PCR; TCRdb's copy has only in-frame clones and leaves some out. The sample shows about 2 million clones, about 95% of them seen only once. As defined, naive CD8 cells were CD45RO-negative and positively selected for CCR7, with terminally differentiated effector memory CD45RA+ cells excluded. The CDR3 is made up of 14 amino acids. The germline gives CDR1 MNHEY, CDR2 SVGAGI. Trimming shortened V by 5 bases and J by 1 base, and 11 bases separated the two germline ends. This entry is derived from a study of shared clonotypes between healthy human individuals. The study, taken as a whole, reports: Between a handful of donors, naive CD4 clonotypes were shared at a level of about 5%. Estimated clonotype richness was generally higher in naive than memory subsets. Enrolling few donors narrowed the genetic and exposure-history diversity that was represented.

This sequence joins TRBV6-5 and TRBJ2-5, with D possibly TRBD1 on 6 matching bases. This receptor was taken from a man younger than 35 in good health. Sequencing was carried out using naive CD8+ T cells sorted from blood. CDR3 protein: CASSVQGFQETQYF. CDR3 sequence (DNA): TGTGCCAGCAGTGTACAGGGTTTCCAAGAGACCCAGTACTTC.